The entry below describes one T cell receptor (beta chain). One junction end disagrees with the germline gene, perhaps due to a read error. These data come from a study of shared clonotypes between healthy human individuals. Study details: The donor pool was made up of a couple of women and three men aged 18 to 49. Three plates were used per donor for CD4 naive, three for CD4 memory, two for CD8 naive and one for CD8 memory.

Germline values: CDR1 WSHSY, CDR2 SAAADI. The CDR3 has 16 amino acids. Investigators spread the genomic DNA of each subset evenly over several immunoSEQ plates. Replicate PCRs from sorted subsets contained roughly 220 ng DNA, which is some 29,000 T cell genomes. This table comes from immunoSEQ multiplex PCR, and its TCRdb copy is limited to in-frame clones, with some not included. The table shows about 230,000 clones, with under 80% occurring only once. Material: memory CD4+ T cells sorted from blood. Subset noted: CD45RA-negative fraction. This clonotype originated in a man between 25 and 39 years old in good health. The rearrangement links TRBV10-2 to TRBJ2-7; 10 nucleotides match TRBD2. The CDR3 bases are TGCGCCAGCACCGACCCTAGCGGGAGAGACTCCCACGAGCAGTACTTC. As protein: CASTDPSGRDSHEQYF.